One sample yielded the 11 T cell receptor beta chains listed below, sequenced in a study of blood T cell repertoires in COVID-19. The repertoire was sequenced with immunoSEQ multiplex PCR; TCRdb's copy has only in-frame clones and lacks some. The repertoire holds roughly 230,000 clones, with 85% to 90% as singletons. The sequenced sample was peripheral blood. Receptor source: a woman in her 40s who had recovered from COVID-19.

The chain combines TRBV24-1 with TRBJ2-3; 7 bases map to TRBD2. V lost 5 bases to trimming and J lost 1 base; unmatched junction nucleotides: 11. CDR1 and CDR2 from the germline V gene are KGHDR and SFDVKD. This CDR3 region has 17 residues. DNA for the CDR3: TGTGCCACCAGTGCCCCGACGGGCGGGGGTCGCACAGATACGCAGTATTTT. It translates to CATSAPTGGGRTDTQYF.

The rearrangement links TRBV5-1 to TRBJ2-2; 13 bases are a match to TRBD2. Germline V gene lookup returns CDR1 SGHRS and CDR2 YFSETQ. The V segment lost 4 bases and the J segment 7 bases; nucleotides outside the gene matches: 4. This CDR3 is 15 amino acids long. The CDR3 bases are TGCGCCAGCAGCAGGACTAGCGGGAGTGTCGGGGAGCTGTTTTTT. Protein sequence: CASSRTSGSVGELFF.

This CDR3 reads CASSFGGLAGNEQFF. CDR3 DNA: TGTGCCAGCAGCTTCGGGGGACTAGCTGGTAATGAGCAGTTCTTC. The gene calls are TRBV5-4 and TRBJ2-1; TRBD2 matches 9 bases. V lost 2 bases, J lost 7 bases, and 7 bases stayed unmatched. This CDR3 is built from 15 residues. Germline V gene data show CDR1 as SGHNT and CDR2 as YYREEE (reference sequence). Looking up the rest from reference TRBV5-4 and TRBJ2-1 gives the full variable domain: ETGVTQSPTHLIKTRGQQVTLRCSSQSGHNTVSWYQQALGQGPQFIFQYYREEENGRGNFPPRFSGLQFPNYSSELNVNALELDDSALYLCASSFGGLAGNEQFFGPGTRLTVL.

This clone was found once. This sequence joins TRBV5-4 and TRBJ1-2; 7 positions agree with TRBD1. Germline V gene sequence: CDR1 SGHNT, CDR2 YYREEE (reference sequence). Losses at the gene ends were 2 bases for V and 8 bases for J; bases not matched to a gene: 6. The CDR3 is 13 amino acids. The CDR3 DNA follows: TGTGCCAGCAGCTTTTGGGACAGAGAGGGCTACACCTTC. Encoded protein: CASSFWDREGYTF.

The genes are TRBV18 and TRBJ1-2; TRBD1 is a possible D gene (6 bases). CDR3 length equals 14 residues. Germline CDR1 and CDR2: KGHSH and LQKENI. V was shortened by 10 bases and J by 6 bases, with 21 bases between the two germline ends. The CDR3 region is CATIQGPQSDGYTF. The CDR3 nucleotides are TGTGCCACCATACAGGGACCCCAGTCGGATGGCTACACCTTC.

DNA of the CDR3: TGTGCCAGCAGCTCAAACAGGGGGCATAGTGAGACCCAGTACTTC. This gives the protein CASSSNRGHSETQYF. The chain has TRBV11-2 and TRBJ2-5; the match to TRBD1 covers 9 bases. The ends lost 4 bases at V and 5 bases at J; junction bases unmatched: 8. This CDR3 has 15 amino acids. Per germline, CDR1 SGHAT and CDR2 FQNNGV.

This clone occurred once. The chain employs TRBV13 and TRBJ1-1; 9 bases match TRBD1. The CDR3 sequence is 18 residues long. Trimming removed 4 bases from V and 1 base from J; junction bases left unmatched: 13. Germline V gene lookup returns CDR1 PRHDT and CDR2 FYEKMQ (reference sequence). CDR3 nucleotides: TGTGCCAGCAGCTCGCCGACAGGGGGTCATGGCGCGAACACTGAAGCTTTCTTT. Translating it yields CASSSPTGGHGANTEAFF.

This sequence joins TRBV15 and TRBJ1-2, with D tentatively TRBD1 (6 bases). CDR1 and CDR2 (germline): LNHNV, YYDKDF (reference sequence). V was trimmed by 0 bases and J by 4 bases, leaving 15 bases between them. The CDR3 has 16 amino acids. The CDR3 coding sequence is TGTGCCACCAGCAGAGAGGGACAACCTCCCACCTATGGCTACACCTTC. This sequence encodes CATSREGQPPTYGYTF.

CDR3 DNA: TGTGCCAGCCTGCGGGGGAATAATTCACCCCTCCACTTT. This translates into CASLRGNNSPLHF. This chain uses TRBV6-5 with TRBJ1-6, with D perhaps TRBD1 (5 bases). Trimming pared 8 bases from V and 5 bases from J, leaving 10 bases between. The germline gives CDR1 MNHEY, CDR2 SVGAGI. This CDR3 comprises 13 residues.

V and J are TRBV21-1 and TRBJ2-2; TRBD1, the table's D call, was not compared with the DNA. TRBV21-1 is a pseudogene locus. The CDR3 length is 12 residues. The DNA for the CDR3 is TGTGCCAGCAGGGCCGAAACCGGGGAGCTGTTTTTT. It specifies CASRAETGELFF.

The chain combines TRBV23-1 with TRBJ1-1, with no clear D. TRBV23-1 is given ORF status, its function remaining uncertain. The CDR3 runs to 13 residues. V was trimmed by 7 bases and J by 10 bases, leaving 19 bases between them. The CDR3 loop reads CASKVERGNAAFF. CDR3 bases: TGCGCCAGCAAAGTCGAGAGAGGAAATGCAGCTTTCTTT.